The 16 T cell receptor beta chains below all came from one sample that was sequenced in a study of identical twins. MiXCR, run by TCRdb on the 5' RACE reads, gives a single entry per CDR3 protein. The data show 510,000 or so distinct CDR3 sequences, nearly 15% seen once. The same data also contributed to another study, on yellow fever vaccine responses in identical twins.

Sequenced sample: CD4+ T cells sorted from blood. The receptors were gathered from a woman under 30 in good health.

This clonotype was observed once. The rearrangement uses TRBV7-3 and TRBJ2-2, with a weak D call TRBD2 (5 bases). The germline CDR1 and CDR2 sequences are SGHTA and FQGTGA. CDR3 length equals 15 residues. V dropped 0 bases and J dropped 5 bases, with 10 bases sitting between them. CDR3 residues: CASSLTAGWTGELFF. CDR3 coding DNA: TGTGCCAGCAGCTTAACTGCGGGCTGGACCGGGGAGCTGTTTTTT.

This clonotype was recorded a few times. V usage is TRBV2 and J usage is TRBJ2-7, with a tentative D call TRBD2 (6 bases). Germline assignment: CDR1 SNHLY and CDR2 FYNNEI. V shed 4 bases and J shed 4 bases, with 14 bases lying between them. There are 14 residues in the CDR3. CDR3: CASSASGGGYEQYV. In nucleotides, the CDR3 is TGTGCCAGCAGTGCCTCCGGTGGGGGGTACGAGCAGTACGTC.

The genes are TRBV7-8 and TRBJ2-2; D remains ambiguous. Between the trimmed V and J ends, which lost 1 base and 3 bases, there was a span of 6 bases. The CDR3 consists of 14 residues. Looked up from germline, CDR1 is SGHVS and CDR2 is FQNEAQ. The CDR3 loop is CASSLEGYTGELFF. In nucleotides, the CDR3 is TGTGCCAGCAGCTTAGAGGGCTACACCGGGGAGCTGTTTTTT.

This chain uses TRBV5-1 with TRBJ2-3, with D possibly TRBD2 on 5 matching bases. The germline V gene encodes CDR1 SGHRS and CDR2 YFSETQ. The CDR3 runs 15 residues. V gave up 0 bases and J gave up 1 base, with 9 bases separating them. This CDR3 reads CASSLEPAGTDTQYF. CDR3 coding DNA: TGCGCCAGCAGCTTGGAACCAGCGGGCACAGATACGCAGTATTTT.

This chain links TRBV5-1 with TRBJ2-5; no reliable D call. This CDR3 is 12 amino acids long. Per germline, CDR1 SGHRS and CDR2 YFSETQ. Trimming pared 2 bases from V and 13 bases from J, leaving 15 bases between. CDR3 DNA sequence: TGCGCCAGCAGCTTCTACAGTACCTCCCCGTACTTC. Translation: CASSFYSTSPYF.

The chain carries TRBV11-2 and TRBJ2-2; D gene unclear. The CDR3 is 15 residues long. Germline V gene lookup returns CDR1 SGHAT and CDR2 FQNNGV. Trimming pared 1 base from V and 2 bases from J, leaving 8 bases between. CDR3 protein: CASSLVVKNTGELFF. The CDR3 DNA reads as TGTGCCAGCAGCTTAGTGGTCAAAAACACCGGGGAGCTGTTTTTT.

This clonotype was recorded many times. The chain is built from TRBV27 and TRBJ2-5; the D gene is possibly TRBD2 (5 bases). V was trimmed by 4 bases and J by 2 bases, leaving 11 bases between them. CDR3 length equals 14 residues. The V gene's germline CDR1 is MNHEY and CDR2 SMNVEV (reference sequence). The chain's CDR3 is CASSSDTGQETQYF. The CDR3 nucleotides are TGTGCCAGCAGTTCCGATACGGGGCAAGAGACCCAGTACTTC.

This clonotype was observed a few times. The gene calls are TRBV4-2 and TRBJ2-1; 12 nucleotides line up with TRBD2. The J segment lost 9 bases and the V segment lost 2 bases, leaving 11 bases of the junction unmatched. The germline CDR1 and CDR2 sequences are LGHNA and YNFKEQ. The CDR3 has 17 amino acids. This chain's CDR3 is CASSQRLAGVLHGEQFF. CDR3 sequence (DNA): TGTGCCAGCAGCCAAAGACTAGCGGGAGTACTCCACGGTGAGCAGTTCTTC.

The chain employs TRBV20-1 and TRBJ2-1; maybe TRBD2 (6 bases). Trimming cost V 3 bases and J 7 bases, with 22 bases left between them. The CDR3 covers 16 residues. CDR1 DFQATT and CDR2 SNEGSKA come from the germline V gene (reference sequence). The CDR3 spells CSARALGLNSGNEQFF. Written as DNA, the CDR3 is TGCAGTGCTAGGGCTCTCGGACTAAACTCAGGGAATGAGCAGTTCTTC.

This clonotype was observed a handful of times. The chain has TRBV3-1 and TRBJ1-1; tentative D call: TRBD1 (5 bases). This CDR3 is built from 13 residues. V was shortened by 4 bases and J by 10 bases, with 16 bases between the two germline ends. CDR1 LGHDT and CDR2 YNNKEL come from the germline V gene (reference sequence). The CDR3 coding sequence is TGTGCCAGCAGCCCGTCAGGGATGGCTGGAGCTTTCTTT. Residues: CASSPSGMAGAFF.

This clonotype has a handful of counts. CDR3 sequence (DNA): TGCGCCAGCAGCTTGGTTGGTAGCGGGGTATCCCAAGAGACCCAGTACTTC. Amino acids: CASSLVGSGVSQETQYF. The chain joins TRBV5-1 to TRBJ2-5, with 8 bases matching TRBD2. V was pared by 0 bases and J by 1 base, with 8 bases of the junction left unmatched. Looked up from germline, CDR1 is SGHRS and CDR2 is YFSETQ. This CDR3 region has 17 residues.

This clonotype was counted only a few times. This chain links TRBV7-3 with TRBJ2-7; no definite D call. The CDR3 totals 17 residues. With 3 bases removed from V and 3 bases from J, the gap between germline ends came to 21 bases. Germline-derived CDR1 and CDR2 are SGHTA and FQGTGA. CDR3 sequence: CASSFNPTDPGDYEQYF. In DNA, the CDR3 is TGTGCCAGCAGCTTCAATCCGACCGACCCTGGGGACTACGAGCAGTACTTC.

The chain recombines TRBV5-5 with TRBJ2-2; 7 bases match TRBD1. Losses at the gene ends were 5 bases for V and 7 bases for J; bases not matched to a gene: 8. Looked up from germline, CDR1 is SGHKS and CDR2 is YYEKEE (reference sequence). The CDR3 covers 14 residues. CDR3 amino acids: CASSFGQVRGELFF. Here the CDR3 DNA reads TGTGCCAGCAGTTTTGGACAGGTCCGCGGGGAGCTGTTTTTT.

This clonotype turned up a few times. This chain links TRBV7-9 with TRBJ1-1, with D uncertain. This CDR3 has 15 residues. V was shortened by 1 base and J by 1 base, with 10 bases between the two germline ends. Germline CDR1 and CDR2: SEHNR and FQNEAQ (reference sequence). The CDR3 protein is CASSLVRNRNTEAFF. DNA of the CDR3: TGTGCCAGCAGCTTAGTTAGGAACCGGAACACTGAAGCTTTCTTT.

The CDR3 reads CASSQDHSRRGPRSTEAFF. The CDR3 nucleotides read TGCGCCAGCAGCCAAGATCACTCCCGCAGGGGGCCCCGGAGCACTGAAGCTTTCTTT. V and J are TRBV4-1 and TRBJ1-1; 8 nucleotides line up with TRBD1. The V gene's germline CDR1 is MGHRA and CDR2 YSYEKL. Trimming cost V 0 bases and J 4 bases; bases outside gene matches: 16. This CDR3 comprises 19 residues.

This clonotype showed up just a few times. V usage is TRBV18 and J usage is TRBJ2-5; D possibly corresponds to TRBD1 (7 bases). V lost 5 bases and J 2 bases, leaving 9 bases between the germline ends. The length of the CDR3 is 13 residues. Germline loops: CDR1 KGHSH, CDR2 LQKENI. The CDR3 here is CASSAGQQETQYF. For the CDR3, the DNA is TGTGCCAGCTCAGCGGGACAGCAAGAGACCCAGTACTTC. Full variable domain (rest looked up from reference TRBV18 and TRBJ2-5): NAGVMQNPRHLVRRRGQEARLRCSPMKGHSHVYWYRQLPEEGLKFMVYLQKENIIDESGMPKERFSAEFPKEGPSILRIQQVVRGDSAAYFCASSAGQQETQYFGPGTRLLVL.